A single TCR beta chain is shown here with its context. This sample was taken from a study of cytomegalovirus exposure and HLA in healthy donors. Using immunoSEQ multiplex PCR, the repertoire was profiled, and TCRdb retains in-frame clones only, with some absent. The table lists 73,000 or so clones, about 93% of them singletons, with about 3.5% in the top ten. This CDR3 contains 14 residues. Germline CDR1 SGHNT, CDR2 YYREEE (reference sequence). Trimming removed 0 bases at V and 3 bases at J, with 10 bases between. The sample taken for sequencing was PBMCs. The TCR sequence derives from a young woman in good health and CMV-seropositive. This chain connects TRBV5-4 to TRBJ2-7, with D tentatively TRBD1 (6 bases). CDR3 DNA: TGTGCCAGCAGCTTGGGGCAGGGGATCTACGAGCAGTACTTC. Translating gives CASSLGQGIYEQYF.